Sequencing of this T cell receptor (beta chain) was carried out in a study of T cell repertoires in cytomegalovirus infection. Looking at the study overall: Used in the study were CMV epitopes, some recently identified and HLA-C-restricted, others well-studied and HLA-B-restricted.

Study-level findings and limits: Dominating the ex vivo response were TCR beta clonotypes that were CMV-specific and HLA-C-restricted.

The CDR3 spans 14 residues. V was clipped by 5 bases and J by 7 bases; unmatched bases: 7. Germline CDR1 LNHDA, CDR2 SQIVND (reference sequence). This clonotype was seen more than once but under ten times. Its antigen is not identified. TCRdb reprocessed the reads via MiXCR and lists one record per CDR3 protein. The repertoire consists of around 800,000 distinct CDR3 sequences, with approximately 32% occurring once and the leading ten covering 9.5% to 15%. The specimen comprised cultured CD8+ T cells from PBMCs, sampled from culture after CMV antigen stimulation. This sequence was found in a human donor in good health (CMV status not recorded). Some clones in this sample may be carry-over from other donors' samples. The chain has TRBV19 and TRBJ2-1; TRBD1 aligns across 8 bases. The DNA of the CDR3 is TGTGCCAGTAGTCCGGACAGGGAAAGGAATGAGCAGTTCTTC. The encoded protein is CASSPDRERNEQFF.